This TCR beta chain was captured by sequencing in a study of T cell responses to AZD1222 COVID-19 vaccine (dated by TCRdb to the early 2020s). Context from the whole study: AZD1222 recipients whose second dose came at about 4 weeks and those whose second dose came at about 12 weeks were combined into one group, since spike-specific TCR depth and breadth did not differ between the two schedules. A total of more than 230 trial participants underwent TCR sequencing, of whom 207 received two doses of AZD1222 and some 25 received two doses of the MenACWY control vaccine. Trial participants were enrolled by age into subgroups of 18-55, 56-69 and 70-plus years, and around 150, 28 and 57 TCR-sequenced participants, respectively, were included in these subgroups. Results and caveats for the whole study, not just this receptor: Conclusions about previously exposed vaccinees are limited because only 5 or 6 AZD1222 recipients were SARS-CoV-2 seropositive at baseline. Because no day 14 peak-response samples were available, the repertoires could be characterized only after the peak T cell response. Participants were mostly white British, with more females than males. The authors suggested clonal diversity may have been underestimated. After two AZD1222 doses, both the breadth and the depth of spike-specific TCRs were significantly higher than at day 0 and than in MenACWY recipients. Reportedly, almost half of the unique spike-specific TCRs recognized epitopes lying outside the regions that are mutated in the B.1.351 and B.1.1.7 variants. CD4 TCRs associated with the vaccine covered the entire spike protein, and the dominant responses were in regions 160-218 and 743-854. In the small 56-69-year group, the increase in depth fell short of significance, most likely because of low power.

The CDR3 regions of human TCRbeta chains were analyzed by immunosequencing. The original methods were these. Repertoire TCRs were checked for matches against a reference library of SARS-CoV-2-specific TCRs that had been generated using the MIRA antigen-specificity platform. Breadth was defined as the fraction of unique TCRs that were SARS-CoV-2-associated. Depth was defined as the fraction of total T cells that were SARS-CoV-2-associated. Using the MIRA data, each spike-specific TCR was assigned both to the spike region to which the TCR was reactive and to a CD4 or CD8 class. Log10-transformed breadth and depth values were compared by one-way ANOVA with Sidak's multiple comparisons tests. TCRdb's version of the immuneACCESS table is confined to in-frame rearrangements and falls short of the full clone set. An unresolved V gene accounts for under half of the shortfall where checked; the remainder is of unknown origin. The DNA was the basis for D and trimming; V, J and clone size are from that table. The sample yields over 150,000 clones; over 75% were counted once. Of the sample, 6.9% falls within the top ten clones.

V was cut back by 6 bases and J by 10 bases, leaving a gap of 18 bases between them. According to the germline V gene, CDR1 reads SQVTM and CDR2 reads ANQGSEA. The CDR3 runs 13 amino acids, cysteine and phenylalanine included. Only CDR3 DNA is held: 39 bases, read in frame from base 1. The meaning of the sample's time point label: baseline before first vaccination. The vaccinee samples were drawn from two UK trials, COV001 and COV002, one of which was a single-blind randomized controlled phase 2/3 trial testing AZD1222 (ChAdOx1 nCoV-19) in healthy adults. Trial participant PBMC samples were collected at day 0 and day 28 after the second dose for TCRbeta chain sequencing. Worth noting for this clone: Its cognate antigen has yet to be identified. No qualities accompany the bases; no much larger clone lies one base away.

The receptor was derived from an adult in good health. The sequence joins TRBV29-1 to TRBJ1-4; the D gene cannot be resolved reliably. Specimen: peripheral blood, collected on day 0 of AZD1222 vaccination. The CDR3: CSVGIRAGGKLFF. The DNA sequence follows: TGCAGCGTGGGAATCCGGGCAGGTGGAAAACTGTTTTTT. With the portions outside the CDR3 filled from the reference TRBV29-1 and TRBJ1-4 genes, the complete variable region becomes SAVISQKPSRDICQRGTSLTIQCQVDSQVTMMFWYRQQPGQSLTLIATANQGSEATYESGFVIDKFPISRPNLTFSTLTVSNMSPEDSSIYLCSVGIRAGGKLFFGSGTQLSVL.